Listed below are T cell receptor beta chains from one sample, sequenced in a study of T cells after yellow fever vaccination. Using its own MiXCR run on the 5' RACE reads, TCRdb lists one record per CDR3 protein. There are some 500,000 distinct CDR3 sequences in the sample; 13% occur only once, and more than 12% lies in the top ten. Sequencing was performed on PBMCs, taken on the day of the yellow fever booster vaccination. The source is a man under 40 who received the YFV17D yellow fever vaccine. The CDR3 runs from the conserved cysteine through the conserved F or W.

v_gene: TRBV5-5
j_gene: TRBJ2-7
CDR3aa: CASSLEGQVLSYEQYF

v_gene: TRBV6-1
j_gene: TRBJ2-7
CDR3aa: CASSLPSGTPGLRYEQYF

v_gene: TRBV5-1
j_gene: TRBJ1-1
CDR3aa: CASEGGSGNTEAFF

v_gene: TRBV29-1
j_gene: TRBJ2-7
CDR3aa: CSVEVRDIHSYEQYF

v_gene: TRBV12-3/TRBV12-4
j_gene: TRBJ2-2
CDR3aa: CASSLFGANTGELFF

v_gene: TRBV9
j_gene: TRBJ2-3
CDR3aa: CASGPTSGRADTQYF

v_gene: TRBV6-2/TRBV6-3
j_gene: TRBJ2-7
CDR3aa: CASSNQQEYEQYF

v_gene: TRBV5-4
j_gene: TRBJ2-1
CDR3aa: CASRPSTSGRFNEQFF

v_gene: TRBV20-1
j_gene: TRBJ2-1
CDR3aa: CSAAPGVGTGGLSEQFF

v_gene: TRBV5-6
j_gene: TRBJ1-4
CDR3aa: CASSLDRNEKLFF

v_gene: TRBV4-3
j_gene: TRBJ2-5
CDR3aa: CASSQDPSGQMETQYF